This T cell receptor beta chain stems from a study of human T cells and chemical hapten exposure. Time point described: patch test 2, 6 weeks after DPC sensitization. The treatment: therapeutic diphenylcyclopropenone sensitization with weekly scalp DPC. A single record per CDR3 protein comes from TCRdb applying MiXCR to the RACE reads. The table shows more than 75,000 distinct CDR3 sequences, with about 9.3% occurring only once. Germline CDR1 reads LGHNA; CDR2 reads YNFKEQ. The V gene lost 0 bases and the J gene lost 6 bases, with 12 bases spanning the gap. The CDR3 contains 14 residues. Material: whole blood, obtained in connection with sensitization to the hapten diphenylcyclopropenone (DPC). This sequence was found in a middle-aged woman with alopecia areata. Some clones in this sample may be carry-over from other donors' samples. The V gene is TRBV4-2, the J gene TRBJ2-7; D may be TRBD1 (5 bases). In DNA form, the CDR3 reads TGTGCCAGCAGCCAAGAGGGGCTTTCTAGCGAGCAGTACTTC. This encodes CASSQEGLSSEQYF.